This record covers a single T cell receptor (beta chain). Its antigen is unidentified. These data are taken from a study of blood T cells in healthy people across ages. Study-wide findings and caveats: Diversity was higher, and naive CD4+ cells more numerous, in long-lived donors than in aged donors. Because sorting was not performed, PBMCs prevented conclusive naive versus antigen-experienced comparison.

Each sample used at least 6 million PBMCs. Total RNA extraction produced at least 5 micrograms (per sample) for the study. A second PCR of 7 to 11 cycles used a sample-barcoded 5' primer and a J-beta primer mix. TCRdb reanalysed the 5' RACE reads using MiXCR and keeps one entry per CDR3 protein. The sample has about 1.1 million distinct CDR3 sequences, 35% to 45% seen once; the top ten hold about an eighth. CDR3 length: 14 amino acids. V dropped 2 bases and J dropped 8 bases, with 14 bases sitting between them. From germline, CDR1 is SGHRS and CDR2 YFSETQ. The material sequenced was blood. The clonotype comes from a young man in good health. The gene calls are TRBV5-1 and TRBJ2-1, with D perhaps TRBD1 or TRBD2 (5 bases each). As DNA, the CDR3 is TGCGCCAGCAGCTTCGAGGGGAGCGTCGATGAGCAGTTCTTC. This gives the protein CASSFEGSVDEQFF.